This T cell receptor (beta chain) was observed in a study of technical replicates of blood from four donors. The assay was immunoSEQ multiplex PCR, and TCRdb's table has in-frame clones only and misses some. The sample lists about 59,000 clones; around 95% were seen once. The CDR3 spans 14 residues. Germline lookup yields CDR1 SGHNT and CDR2 YYREEE (reference sequence). V lost 4 bases to trimming and J lost 5 bases; unmatched junction nucleotides: 8. This sequence was found in a human donor in good health. Some clones in this sample may be carry-over from other donors' samples. The chain is built from TRBV5-4 and TRBJ2-5; TRBD2 agrees at 7 bases. The sample was PBMCs. CDR3: CASSPTLGGETQYF. The CDR3 nucleotides are TGTGCCAGCAGCCCTACCCTGGGGGGGGAGACCCAGTACTTC.